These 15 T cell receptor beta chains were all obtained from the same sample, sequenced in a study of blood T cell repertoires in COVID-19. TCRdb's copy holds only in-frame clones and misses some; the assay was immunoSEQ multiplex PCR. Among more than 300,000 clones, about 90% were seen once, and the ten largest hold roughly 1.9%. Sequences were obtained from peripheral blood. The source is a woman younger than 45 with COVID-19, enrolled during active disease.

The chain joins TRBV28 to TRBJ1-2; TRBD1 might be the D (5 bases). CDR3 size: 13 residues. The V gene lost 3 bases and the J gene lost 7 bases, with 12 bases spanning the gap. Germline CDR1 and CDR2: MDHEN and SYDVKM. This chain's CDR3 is CASSLDYRSGYTF. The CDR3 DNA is TGTGCCAGCAGTTTGGATTACAGGTCTGGCTACACCTTC.

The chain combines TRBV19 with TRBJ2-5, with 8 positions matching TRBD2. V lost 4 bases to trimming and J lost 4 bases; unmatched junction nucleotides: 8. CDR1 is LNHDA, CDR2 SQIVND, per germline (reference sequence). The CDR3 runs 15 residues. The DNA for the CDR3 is TGTGCCAGTAGTACGGGAGGGCAGCGAGGAGAGACCCAGTACTTC. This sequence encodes CASSTGGQRGETQYF.

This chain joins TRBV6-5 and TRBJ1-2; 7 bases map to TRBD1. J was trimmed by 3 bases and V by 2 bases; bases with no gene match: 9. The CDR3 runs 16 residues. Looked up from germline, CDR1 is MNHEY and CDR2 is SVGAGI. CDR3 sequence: CASSYRPSGQDYGYTF. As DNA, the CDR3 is TGTGCCAGCAGTTACCGCCCCTCCGGACAGGACTATGGCTACACCTTC.

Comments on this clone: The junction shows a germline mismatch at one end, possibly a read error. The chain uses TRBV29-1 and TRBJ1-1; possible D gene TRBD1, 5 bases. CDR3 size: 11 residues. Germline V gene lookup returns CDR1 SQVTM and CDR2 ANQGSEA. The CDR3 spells CSVGTRQGSSF. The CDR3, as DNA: TGCAGCGTTGGTACGAGGCAGGGTAGTTCATTT.

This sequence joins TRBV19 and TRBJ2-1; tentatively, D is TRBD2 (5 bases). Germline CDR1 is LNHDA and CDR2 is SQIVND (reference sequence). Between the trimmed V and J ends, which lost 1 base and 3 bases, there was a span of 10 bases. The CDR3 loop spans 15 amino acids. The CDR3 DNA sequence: TGTGCCAGTAGTATAGGAGGGAGCAACTACAATGAGCAGTTCTTC. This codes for CASSIGGSNYNEQFF.

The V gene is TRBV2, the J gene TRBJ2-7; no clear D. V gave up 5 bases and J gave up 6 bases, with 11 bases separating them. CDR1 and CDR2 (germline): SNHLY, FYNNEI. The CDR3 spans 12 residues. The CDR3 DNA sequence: TGTGCCAGCAGTCTACTATTGGGCGAGCAGTACTTC. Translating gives CASSLLLGEQYF.

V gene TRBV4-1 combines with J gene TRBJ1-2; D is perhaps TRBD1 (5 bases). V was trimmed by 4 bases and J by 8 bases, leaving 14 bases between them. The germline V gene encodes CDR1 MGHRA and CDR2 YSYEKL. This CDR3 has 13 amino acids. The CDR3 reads CASSPPGEQGYTF. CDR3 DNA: TGCGCCAGCAGCCCCCCGGGGGAACAGGGCTACACCTTC.

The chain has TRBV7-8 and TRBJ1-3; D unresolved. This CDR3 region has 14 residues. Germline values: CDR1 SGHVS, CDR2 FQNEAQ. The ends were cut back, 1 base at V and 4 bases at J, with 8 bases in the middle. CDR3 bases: TGTGCCAGCAGCTTAGGATCTGCGGGAAACACCATATATTTT. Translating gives CASSLGSAGNTIYF.

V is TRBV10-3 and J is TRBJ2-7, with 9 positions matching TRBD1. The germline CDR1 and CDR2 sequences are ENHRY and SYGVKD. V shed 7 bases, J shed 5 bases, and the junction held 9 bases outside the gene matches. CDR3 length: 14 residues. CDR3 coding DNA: TGTGCCATCACCCGGGACAGGGAGATGAACGAGCAGTACGTC. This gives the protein CAITRDREMNEQYV.

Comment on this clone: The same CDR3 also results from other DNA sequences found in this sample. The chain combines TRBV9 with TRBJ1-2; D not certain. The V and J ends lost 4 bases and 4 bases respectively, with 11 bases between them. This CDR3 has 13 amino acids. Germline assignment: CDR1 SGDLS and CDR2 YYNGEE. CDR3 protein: CASSPGRGYGYTF. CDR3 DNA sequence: TGTGCCAGCAGCCCCGGACGGGGCTATGGCTACACCTTC.

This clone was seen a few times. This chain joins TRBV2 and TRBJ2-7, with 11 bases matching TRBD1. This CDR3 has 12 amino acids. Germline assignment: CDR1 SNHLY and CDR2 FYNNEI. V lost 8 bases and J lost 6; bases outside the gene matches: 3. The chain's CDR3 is CASGGTGGEQYF. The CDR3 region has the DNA TGTGCCAGCGGTGGGACAGGGGGCGAGCAGTACTTC. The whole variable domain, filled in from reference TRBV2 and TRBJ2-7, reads EPEVTQTPSHQVTQMGQEVILRCVPISNHLYFYWYRQILGQKVEFLVSFYNNEISEKSEIFDDQFSVERPDGSNFTLKIRSTKLEDSAMYFCASGGTGGEQYFGPGTRLTVT.

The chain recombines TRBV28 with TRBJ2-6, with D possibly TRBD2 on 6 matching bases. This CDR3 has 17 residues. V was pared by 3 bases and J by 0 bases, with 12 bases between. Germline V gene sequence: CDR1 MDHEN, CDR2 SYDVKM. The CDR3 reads CASSLEGSYSGANVLTF. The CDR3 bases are TGTGCCAGCAGTTTGGAGGGCAGCTACTCTGGGGCCAACGTCCTGACTTTC. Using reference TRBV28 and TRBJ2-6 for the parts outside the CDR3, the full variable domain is DVKVTQSSRYLVKRTGEKVFLECVQDMDHENMFWYRQDPGLGLRLIYFSYDVKMKEKGDIPEGYSVSREKKERFSLILESASTNQTSMYLCASSLEGSYSGANVLTFGAGSRLTVL.

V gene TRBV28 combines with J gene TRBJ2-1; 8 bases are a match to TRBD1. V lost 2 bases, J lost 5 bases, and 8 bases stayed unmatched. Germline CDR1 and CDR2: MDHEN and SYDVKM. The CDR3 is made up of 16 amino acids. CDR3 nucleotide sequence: TGTGCCAGCAGTTTAATAAGGGGACAGGTTAACAATGAGCAGTTCTTC. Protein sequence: CASSLIRGQVNNEQFF.

The CDR3: CASSLEAHGETQYF. DNA for the CDR3: TGTGCCAGCAGCTTAGAGGCCCACGGGGAGACCCAGTACTTC. The chain uses TRBV7-8 and TRBJ2-5; no clear D. Germline V gives CDR1 SGHVS, CDR2 FQNEAQ. With 1 base removed from V and 5 bases from J, the gap between germline ends came to 11 bases. This CDR3 has 14 amino acids.

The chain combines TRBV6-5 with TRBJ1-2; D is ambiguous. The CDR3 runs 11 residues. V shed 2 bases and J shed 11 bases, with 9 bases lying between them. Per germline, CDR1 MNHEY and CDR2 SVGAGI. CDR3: CASSYEQTYTF. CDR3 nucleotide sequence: TGTGCCAGCAGTTACGAGCAGACTTACACCTTC.